This T cell receptor (beta chain) was sequenced in a study of T cell responses to AZD1222 COVID-19 vaccine. The V gene's germline CDR1 is SGHTA and CDR2 FQGNSA. The CDR3 consists of 13 residues. The germline V and J ends were trimmed by 5 bases and 4 bases, with 10 bases remaining between them. The method was immunoSEQ multiplex PCR; TCRdb's version includes in-frame clones alone and lacks a portion of them. The profile shows 50,000 to 65,000 clones, around nine tenths of them singletons. This specimen consisted of peripheral blood, obtained on day 0 of AZD1222 vaccination. This TCR derives from an adult in good health. V gene TRBV7-2 combines with J gene TRBJ2-3; unclear D gene. CDR3: CASSLSRADTQYF. CDR3 nucleotides: TGTGCCAGCAGCCTAAGTAGAGCAGATACGCAGTATTTT. The whole variable domain, filled in from reference TRBV7-2 and TRBJ2-3, reads GAGVSQSPSNKVTEKGKDVELRCDPISGHTALYWYRQSLGQGLEFLIYFQGNSAPDKSGLPSDRFSAERTGGSVSTLTIQRTQQEDSAVYLCASSLSRADTQYFGPGTRLTVL.